The entry below gives a single T cell receptor (beta chain) sequence along with its context. The junction differs from germline at one of its ends, possibly a read error. The sample is drawn from a study of blood T cell repertoires in COVID-19. Study at large: Sites across the United States, Italy and Spain contributed samples from acute and convalescent COVID-19. Sources were T cells, B-cell-depleted T cells, or PBMCs; the material itself was cDNA or gDNA.

The method was immunoSEQ multiplex PCR; TCRdb's version includes in-frame clones alone and lacks a portion of them. Among more than 300,000 clones listed, 90% were seen once. Cohorts were based on clinical histories the participants reported. Germline loops: CDR1 MNHNS, CDR2 SASEGT. The CDR3 contains 12 residues. Sequenced: PBMCs or T cells enriched from blood (not recorded which). The TCR was taken from a woman aged 25 to 39 who had been exposed to COVID-19. The chain employs TRBV6-1 and TRBJ1-4, with D possibly matching TRBD1 (6 bases). This chain's CDR3 is CASSEGYQGHRF. In nucleotides, the CDR3 is TGTGCCAGCAGTGAAGGTTATCAGGGGCATCGCTTT.